The source of this T cell receptor beta chain is a study of blood T cell repertoires in COVID-19. Study details: Material from acute and convalescent COVID-19 was sourced from the United States, Italy and Spain. Nucleic acid was either cDNA or gDNA, and it came from T cells, B-cell-depleted T cells, or PBMCs.

Trimming took off 5 bases at V and 1 base at J, with 11 bases between the two ends. Germline assignment: CDR1 KGHSH and CDR2 LQKENI. CDR3 length equals 14 residues. In the authors' methods: Nucleated cell number was recorded as an estimate derived from reference gene primer amplification. Assay: immunoSEQ multiplex PCR; the TCRdb copy retains only in-frame clones and omits some. V and J calls and clone size are given by that table; D and trimming were obtained from the DNA. The table includes under 50,000 clones, approximately 86% detected once. The source of this sequence is a man between 40 and 49 years old with active COVID-19. The rearrangement uses TRBV18 and TRBJ2-5, with D possibly TRBD1 on 5 matching bases. Sample: peripheral blood. CDR3 sequence: CASSSTEIQETQYF. The CDR3 coding sequence is TGTGCCAGCTCATCGACAGAGATCCAAGAGACCCAGTACTTC.